A single sample gave rise to the 2 T cell receptor beta chains below, sequenced in a study of T cell responses to AZD1222 COVID-19 vaccine. Profiling relied on immunoSEQ multiplex PCR, and the TCRdb table lists in-frame clones only, not all of them. The sample includes over 70,000 clones, about nine tenths of them seen just once. The sample here was peripheral blood, taken 28 days after the second AZD1222 dose. The receptors shown here come from an adult who received the AZD1222 COVID-19 vaccine.

The J gene is TRBJ2-5, the V gene TRBV27; D unclear. Germline V gene data show CDR1 as MNHEY and CDR2 as SMNVEV (reference sequence). V lost 1 base and J lost 6, with 9 bases in between. The length of the CDR3 is 13 residues. CDR3 DNA: TGTGCCAGCAGTTTATTGGGTACCCAGACCCAGTACTTC. This gives the protein CASSLLGTQTQYF.

The V and J genes are TRBV27 and TRBJ1-1; TRBD1 matches 7 bases. Germline V gene sequence: CDR1 MNHEY, CDR2 SMNVEV (reference sequence). V lost 3 bases to trimming and J lost 8 bases; unmatched junction nucleotides: 0. The CDR3 extends over 11 amino acids. In nucleotides, the CDR3 is TGTGCCAGCAGTTTCAGGGGGGAAGCTTTCTTT. It specifies CASSFRGEAFF.